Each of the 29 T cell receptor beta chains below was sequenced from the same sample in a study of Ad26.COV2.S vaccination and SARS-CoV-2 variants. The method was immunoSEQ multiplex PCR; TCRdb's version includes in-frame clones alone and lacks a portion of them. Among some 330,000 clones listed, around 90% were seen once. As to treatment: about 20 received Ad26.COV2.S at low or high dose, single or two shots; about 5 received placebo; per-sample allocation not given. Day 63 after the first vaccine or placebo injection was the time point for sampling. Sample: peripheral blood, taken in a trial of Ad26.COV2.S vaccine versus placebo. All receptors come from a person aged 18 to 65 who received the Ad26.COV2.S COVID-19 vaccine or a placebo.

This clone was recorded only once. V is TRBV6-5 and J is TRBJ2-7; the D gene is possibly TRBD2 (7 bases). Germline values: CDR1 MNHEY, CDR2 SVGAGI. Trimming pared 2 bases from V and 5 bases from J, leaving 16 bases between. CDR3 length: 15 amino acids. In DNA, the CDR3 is TGTGCCAGCAGTTACGTCGGGGGGTCAGGGGACGAGCAGTACTTC. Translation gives CASSYVGGSGDEQYF.

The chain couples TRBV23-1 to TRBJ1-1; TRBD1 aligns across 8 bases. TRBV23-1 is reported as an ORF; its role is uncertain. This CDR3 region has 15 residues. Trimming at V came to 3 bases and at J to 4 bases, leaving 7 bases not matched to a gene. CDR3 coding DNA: TGCGCCAGCAGTCATGGTCAGGGGGCGTGCACTGAAGCTTTCTTT. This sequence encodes CASSHGQGACTEAFF.

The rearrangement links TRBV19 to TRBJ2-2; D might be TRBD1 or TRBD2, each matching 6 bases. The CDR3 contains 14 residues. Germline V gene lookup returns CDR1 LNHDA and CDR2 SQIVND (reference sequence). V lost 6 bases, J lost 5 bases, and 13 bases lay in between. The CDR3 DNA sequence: TGTGCCAGTAGGAGTGAGGGGGGAACCGGGGAGCTGTTTTTT. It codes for CASRSEGGTGELFF.

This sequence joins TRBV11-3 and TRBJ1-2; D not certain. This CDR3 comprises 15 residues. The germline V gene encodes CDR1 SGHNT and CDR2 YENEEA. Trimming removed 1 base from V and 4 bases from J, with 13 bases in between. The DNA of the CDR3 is TGTGCCAGCAGCTTAGGATCGTGGACGGCCTATGGCTACACCTTC. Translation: CASSLGSWTAYGYTF.

The CDR3 bases are TGTGCCAGCAGTGTTCTCGGGACACTGAACACTGAAGCTTTCTTT. Protein product: CASSVLGTLNTEAFF. V and J are TRBV25-1 and TRBJ1-1; D is possibly TRBD1 (6 bases). Trimming took off 4 bases at V and 0 bases at J, with 12 bases between the two ends. Per the germline V gene, CDR1 is MGHDK and CDR2 is SYGVNS. The CDR3 is made up of 15 amino acids.

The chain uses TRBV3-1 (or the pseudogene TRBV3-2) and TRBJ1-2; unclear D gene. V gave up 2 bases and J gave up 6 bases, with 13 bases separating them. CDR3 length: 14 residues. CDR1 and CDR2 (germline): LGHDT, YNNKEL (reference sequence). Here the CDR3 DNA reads TGTGCCAGCAGCCAACGCTCCTACAGAGATGGCTACACCTTC. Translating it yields CASSQRSYRDGYTF.

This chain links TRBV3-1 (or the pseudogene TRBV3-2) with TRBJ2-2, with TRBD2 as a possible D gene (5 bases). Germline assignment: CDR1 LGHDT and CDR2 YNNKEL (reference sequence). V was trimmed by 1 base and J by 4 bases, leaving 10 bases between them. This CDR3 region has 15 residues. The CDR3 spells CASSQGWERTGELFF. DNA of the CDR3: TGTGCCAGCAGCCAAGGGTGGGAGCGCACCGGGGAGCTGTTTTTT.

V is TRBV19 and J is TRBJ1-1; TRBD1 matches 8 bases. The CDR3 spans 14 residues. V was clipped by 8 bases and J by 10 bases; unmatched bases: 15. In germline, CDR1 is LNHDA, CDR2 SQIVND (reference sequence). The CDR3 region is CASRYLSGGAVAFF. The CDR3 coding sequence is TGTGCCAGTCGCTATTTGTCAGGGGGCGCCGTAGCTTTCTTT.

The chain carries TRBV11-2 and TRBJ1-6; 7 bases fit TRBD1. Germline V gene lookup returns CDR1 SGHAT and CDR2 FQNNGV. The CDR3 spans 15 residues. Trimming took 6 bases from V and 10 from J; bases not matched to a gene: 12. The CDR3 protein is CASRPPTGAHSPLHF. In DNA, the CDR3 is TGTGCCAGCAGACCCCCCACAGGGGCCCACTCACCCCTCCACTTT.

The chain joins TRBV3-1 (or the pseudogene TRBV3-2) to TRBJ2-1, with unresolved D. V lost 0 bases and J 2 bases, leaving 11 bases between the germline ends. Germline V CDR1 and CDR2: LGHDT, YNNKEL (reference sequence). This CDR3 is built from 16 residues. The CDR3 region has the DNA TGTGCCAGCAGCCAAGATCCGACCTCTCCCTACAATGAGCAGTTCTTC. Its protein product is CASSQDPTSPYNEQFF.

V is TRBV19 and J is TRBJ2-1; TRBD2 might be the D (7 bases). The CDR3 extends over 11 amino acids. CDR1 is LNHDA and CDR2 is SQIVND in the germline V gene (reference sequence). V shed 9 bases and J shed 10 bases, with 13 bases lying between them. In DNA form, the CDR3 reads TGTGCCAGCCGCTCGGGGGGCGAGCAGTTCTTC. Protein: CASRSGGEQFF.

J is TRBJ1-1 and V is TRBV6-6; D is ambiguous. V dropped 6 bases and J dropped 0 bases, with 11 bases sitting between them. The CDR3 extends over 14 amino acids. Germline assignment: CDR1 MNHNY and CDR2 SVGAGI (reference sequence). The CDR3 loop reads CASRAAGMNTEAFF. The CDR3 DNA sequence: TGTGCCAGCAGGGCCGCCGGAATGAACACTGAAGCTTTCTTT.

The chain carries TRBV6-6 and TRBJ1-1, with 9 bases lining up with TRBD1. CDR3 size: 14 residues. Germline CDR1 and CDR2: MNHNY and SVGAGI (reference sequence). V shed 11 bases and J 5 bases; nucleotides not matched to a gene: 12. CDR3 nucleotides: TGTGCCGTACGACCAGGGACAGGGCGGACTGAAGCTTTCTTT. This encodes CAVRPGTGRTEAFF.

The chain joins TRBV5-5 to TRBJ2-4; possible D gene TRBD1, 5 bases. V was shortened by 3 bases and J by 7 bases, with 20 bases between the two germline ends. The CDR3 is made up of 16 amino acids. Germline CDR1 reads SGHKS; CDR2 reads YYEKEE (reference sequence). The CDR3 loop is CASSSQGGLLGNIQYF. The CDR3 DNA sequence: TGTGCCAGCAGCTCCCAGGGCGGCCTACTTGGGAACATTCAGTACTTC.

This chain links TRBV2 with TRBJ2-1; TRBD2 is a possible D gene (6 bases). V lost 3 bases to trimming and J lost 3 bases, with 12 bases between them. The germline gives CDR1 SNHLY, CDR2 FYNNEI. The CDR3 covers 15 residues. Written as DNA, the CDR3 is TGTGCCAGCAGTGACGGGGGTAGCGGCTACAATGAGCAGTTCTTC. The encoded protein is CASSDGGSGYNEQFF.

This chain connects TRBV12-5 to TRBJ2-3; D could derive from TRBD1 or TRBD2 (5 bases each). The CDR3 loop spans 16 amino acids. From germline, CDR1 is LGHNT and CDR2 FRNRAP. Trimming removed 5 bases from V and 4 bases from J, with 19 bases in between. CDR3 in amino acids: CASGPLAGMGADTQYF. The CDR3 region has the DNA TGTGCTAGTGGTCCCCTCGCCGGGATGGGGGCAGATACGCAGTATTTT.

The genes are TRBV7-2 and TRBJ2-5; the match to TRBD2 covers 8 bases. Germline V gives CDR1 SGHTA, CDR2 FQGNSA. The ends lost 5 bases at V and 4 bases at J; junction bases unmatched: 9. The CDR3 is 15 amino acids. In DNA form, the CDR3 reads TGTGCCAGCAGCGCGGGACTAGGGGTGAGAGAGACCCAGTACTTC. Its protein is CASSAGLGVRETQYF.

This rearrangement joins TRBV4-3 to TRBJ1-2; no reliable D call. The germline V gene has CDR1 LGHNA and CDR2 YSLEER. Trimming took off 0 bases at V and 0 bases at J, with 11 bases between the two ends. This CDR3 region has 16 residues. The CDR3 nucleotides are TGCGCCAGCAGCCAAGATCGGTGGGAAGCTAACTATGGCTACACCTTC. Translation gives CASSQDRWEANYGYTF.

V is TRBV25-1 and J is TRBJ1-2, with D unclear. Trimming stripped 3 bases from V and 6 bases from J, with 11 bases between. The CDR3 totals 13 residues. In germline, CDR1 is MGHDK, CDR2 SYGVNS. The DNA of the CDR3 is TGTGCCAGCAGTGACAGATCGGGAAATGGCTACACCTTC. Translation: CASSDRSGNGYTF.

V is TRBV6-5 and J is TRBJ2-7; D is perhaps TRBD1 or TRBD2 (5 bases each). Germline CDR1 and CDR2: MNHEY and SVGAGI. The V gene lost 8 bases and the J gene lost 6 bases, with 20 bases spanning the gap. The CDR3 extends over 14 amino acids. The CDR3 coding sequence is TGTGCCAGCTCGACCGGGACCGGTGGGGGCGAGCAGTACGTC. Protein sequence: CASSTGTGGGEQYV.

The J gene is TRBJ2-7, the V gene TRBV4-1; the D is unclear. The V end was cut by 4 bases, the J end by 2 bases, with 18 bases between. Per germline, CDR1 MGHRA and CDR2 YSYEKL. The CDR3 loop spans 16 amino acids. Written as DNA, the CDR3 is TGCGCCAGCAGCCCCTCAGTTTTGACTCCTACCTACGAGCAGTACTTC. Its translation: CASSPSVLTPTYEQYF.

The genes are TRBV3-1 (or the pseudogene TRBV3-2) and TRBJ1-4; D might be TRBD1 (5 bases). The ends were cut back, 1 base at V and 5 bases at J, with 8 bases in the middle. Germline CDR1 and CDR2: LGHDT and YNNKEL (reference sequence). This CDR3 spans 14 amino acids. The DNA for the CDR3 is TGTGCCAGCAGCCAAGGGGACGTAAATGAAAAACTGTTTTTT. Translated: CASSQGDVNEKLFF.

CDR3 coding DNA: TGTGCCAGCAGCCCTAACGCCTACGAGCAGTACGTC. As protein: CASSPNAYEQYV. The chain joins TRBV11-2 to TRBJ2-7; D call uncertain. Germline V CDR1 and CDR2: SGHAT, FQNNGV. This CDR3 region has 12 residues. Trimming took off 5 bases at V and 2 bases at J, with 7 bases between the two ends.

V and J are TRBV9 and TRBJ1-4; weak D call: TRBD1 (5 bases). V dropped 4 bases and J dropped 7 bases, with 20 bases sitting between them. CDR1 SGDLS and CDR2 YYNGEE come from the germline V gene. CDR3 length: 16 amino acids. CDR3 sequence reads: CASSQAGLVYGEKLFF. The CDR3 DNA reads TGTGCCAGCAGCCAGGCAGGGCTGGTGTATGGTGAAAAACTGTTTTTT.

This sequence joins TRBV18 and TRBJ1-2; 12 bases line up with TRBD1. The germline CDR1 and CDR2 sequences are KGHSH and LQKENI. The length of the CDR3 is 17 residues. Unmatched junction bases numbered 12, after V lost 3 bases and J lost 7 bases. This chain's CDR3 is CASSPRDRGPPSGGYTF. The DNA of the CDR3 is TGTGCCAGCTCACCGCGGGACAGGGGGCCACCAAGCGGTGGCTACACCTTC.

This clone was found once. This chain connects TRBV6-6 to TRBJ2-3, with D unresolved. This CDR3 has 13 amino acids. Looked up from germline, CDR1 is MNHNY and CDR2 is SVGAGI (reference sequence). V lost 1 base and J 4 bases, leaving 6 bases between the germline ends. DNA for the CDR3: TGTGCCAGCAGTTACTATGGAGCAGATACGCAGTATTTT. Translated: CASSYYGADTQYF.

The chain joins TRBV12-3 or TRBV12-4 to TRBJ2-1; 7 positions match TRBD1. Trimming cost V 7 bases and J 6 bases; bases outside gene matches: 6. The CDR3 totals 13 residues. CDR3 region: CASTDRARNEQFF. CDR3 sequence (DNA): TGTGCCAGCACAGACAGGGCGCGCAATGAGCAGTTCTTC.

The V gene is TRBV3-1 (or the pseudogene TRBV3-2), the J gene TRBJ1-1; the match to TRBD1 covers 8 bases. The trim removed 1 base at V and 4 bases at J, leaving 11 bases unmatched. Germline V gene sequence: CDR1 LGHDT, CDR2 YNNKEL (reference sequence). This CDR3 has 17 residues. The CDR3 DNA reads TGTGCCAGCAGCCAAGTTGTCAGGGGGCGCGGGGGCACTGAAGCTTTCTTT. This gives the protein CASSQVVRGRGGTEAFF.

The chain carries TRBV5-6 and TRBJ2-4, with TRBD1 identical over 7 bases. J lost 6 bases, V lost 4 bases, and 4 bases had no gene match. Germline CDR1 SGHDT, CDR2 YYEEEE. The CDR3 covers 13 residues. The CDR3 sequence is CASSLGQLNIQYF. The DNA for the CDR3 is TGTGCCAGCAGCCTGGGACAGTTAAACATTCAGTACTTC.